The rows below give T cell receptor beta chains drawn from one sample of a study of blood T cell repertoires in COVID-19. TCRdb's copy holds only in-frame clones and misses some; the assay was immunoSEQ multiplex PCR. The table lists 250,000 to 350,000 clones, 70% to 90% of them singletons, with around 12% in the top ten. Sequencing input: peripheral blood. The receptors were gathered from a woman aged 55-70 years with acute or convalescent COVID-19. Both conserved end residues are part of each CDR3. D genes are given only for firm matches.

j_call v_call d_call cdr3_aa
TRBJ1-5 TRBV28 NA CASYLDSHSNQPQHF
TRBJ1-3 TRBV6-5 NA CASRMTELSGNTIYF
TRBJ2-7 TRBV19 NA CASSMGGPRQGSYEQYF
TRBJ2-7 TRBV7-3 TRBD1 CASSNPGTGVGEQYF
TRBJ2-7 TRBV29-1 TRBD2 CSVDSGRHEQYF
TRBJ1-2 TRBV7-2 NA CASSLGAPLSANYGYTF
TRBJ2-5 TRBV9 NA CASNRLADETQYF
TRBJ2-7 TRBV5-4 TRBD2 CASSPGLAGVGQYF
TRBJ2-1 TRBV11-2 TRBD2 CASSLLSGTRPYNEQFF
TRBJ2-5 TRBV3-1/TRBV3-2 NA CASSLLLRGEKTQYF
TRBJ1-4 TRBV9 TRBD1 CASSNRQGSNEKLFF
TRBJ1-2 TRBV2 TRBD1 CAIDRGLLNYGYTF
TRBJ1-2 TRBV7-8 TRBD1 CASSFGQAGYGYTF
TRBJ2-5 TRBV30 TRBD1 CAWSQTTGGAETQYF
TRBJ2-7 TRBV18 NA CASSRRGDEQYF
TRBJ1-4 TRBV4-1 NA CASTRGQFTNEKLFF
TRBJ1-5 TRBV10-3 NA CAISEVGSNHPQHF
TRBJ2-1 TRBV11-2 TRBD2 CASSTSSGSYNEQFF
TRBJ2-7 TRBV11-2 NA CASTRRGEQYF
TRBJ2-7 TRBV19 NA CASSIVRGTYEQYF
TRBJ1-1 TRBV7-9 NA CASSSARTGNTEAFF
TRBJ1-2 TRBV21-1 NA CASSKRSLSYTF
TRBJ1-1 TRBV29-1 TRBD1 CSVENRGRTEAFF
TRBJ2-5 TRBV3-1/TRBV3-2 TRBD2 CASSQAGGPGETQYF
TRBJ2-4 TRBV7-8 TRBD1 CASSSLGGGNIQYF
TRBJ2-3 TRBV19 TRBD1 CASSITSTGGPGDTQYF
TRBJ2-1 TRBV24-1 TRBD1 CATSDGGQGTFF
TRBJ1-1 TRBV25-1 NA CASSPRGGLAAFF
TRBJ2-1 TRBV7-2 NA CASSSPQGNEQFF
TRBJ2-1 TRBV15 TRBD1 CATSRVRQGPGEQFF
TRBJ2-3 TRBV4-1 TRBD2 CASSQDPRASGRAEDTQYF
TRBJ1-2 TRBV6-5 NA CASSYSLGGAGYGYTF
TRBJ2-7 TRBV12-5 TRBD1 CASGPIFRGQSFLEVCYEQYF
TRBJ2-5 TRBV18 TRBD1 CASSQGQPGETQYF
TRBJ2-5 TRBV5-4 TRBD1 CASSPGQVQETQYF